These 9 T cell receptor beta chains originate from one sample sequenced in a study of blood T cell repertoires in COVID-19. Clones were sequenced by immunoSEQ multiplex PCR, and TCRdb holds only the in-frame ones, with some missing. The sample holds 150,000 to 200,000 clones; 60% to 80% are singletons and the top ten take 2.8%. Material for sequencing was peripheral blood. Receptor source: a man in his sixties or seventies with acute or convalescent COVID-19.

The rearrangement links TRBV28 to TRBJ2-3; 10 bases agree with TRBD1. The CDR3 contains 15 residues. Germline V gene data show CDR1 as MDHEN and CDR2 as SYDVKM. The junction had 5 bases not matched to a gene; V was cut back by 6 bases and J by 2 bases. CDR3 DNA sequence: TGTGCCAGCAGCAGGGACAGGGGTGACACAGATACGCAGTATTTT. Protein sequence: CASSRDRGDTDTQYF.

This clone appeared a few times. DNA of the CDR3: TGTGCCAGCAGCCCATGGGTAACGGGGGGTGGCGTGGAGCAGTACTTC. This sequence encodes CASSPWVTGGGVEQYF. The chain employs TRBV3-1 (or the pseudogene TRBV3-2) and TRBJ2-7; TRBD2 aligns across 7 bases. With 4 bases clipped from V and 7 bases from J, the junction kept 16 bases outside the gene matches. The CDR3 totals 16 residues. From germline, CDR1 is LGHDT and CDR2 YNNKEL (reference sequence).

This clone was seen repeatedly, ten times or more. The rearrangement links TRBV19 to TRBJ1-1; unclear D gene. Germline V CDR1 and CDR2: LNHDA, SQIVND (reference sequence). Trimming took off 7 bases at V and 3 bases at J, with 18 bases between the two ends. There are 15 residues in the CDR3. This chain's CDR3 is CASIPTKLGDTEAFF. CDR3 in DNA: TGTGCCAGTATCCCCACCAAGCTCGGGGACACTGAAGCTTTCTTT. The whole variable domain, remainder taken from reference TRBV19 and TRBJ1-1, is DGGITQSPKYLFRKEGQNVTLSCEQNLNHDAMYWYRQDPGQGLRLIYYSQIVNDFQKGDIAEGYSVSREKKESFPLTVTSAQKNPTAFYLCASIPTKLGDTEAFFGQGTRLTVV.

V usage is TRBV5-3 and J usage is TRBJ2-7; a possible D gene is TRBD2 (6 bases). TRBV5-3 is an ORF, and what it does is uncertain. Deletions cut 5 bases from V and 3 bases from J, with 24 bases between. The CDR3 is 17 residues long. Written as DNA, the CDR3 is TGTGCCAGAAGTCGCACCCCATGGGGGGTATCGGGCTACGAGCAGTACTTC. This encodes CARSRTPWGVSGYEQYF.

In DNA, the CDR3 is TGCGCCAGCAAGTACGGAGATACGCAGTATTTT. It codes for CASKYGDTQYF. The V gene is TRBV23-1, the J gene TRBJ2-3; D unresolved. TRBV23-1 is an ORF; its function is uncertain. The CDR3 has 11 amino acids. Trimming left V 7 bases short and J 5 bases short, with 7 bases between.

The CDR3 here is CASSVYRGEKLFF. As DNA, the CDR3 is TGTGCCAGCAGCGTATATCGGGGAGAAAAACTGTTTTTT. The chain uses TRBV14 and TRBJ1-4, with unresolved D. V shed 5 bases and J shed 8 bases, with 12 bases lying between them. CDR1 is SGHDN and CDR2 is FVKESK in the germline V gene. The CDR3 runs 13 residues. The variable domain in full, with the rest retrieved from reference TRBV14 and TRBJ1-4, is EAGVTQFPSHSVIEKGQTVTLRCDPISGHDNLYWYRRVMGKEIKFLLHFVKESKQDESGMPNNRFLAERTGGTYSTLKVQPAELEDSGVYFCASSVYRGEKLFFGSGTQLSVL.

The rearrangement links TRBV10-3 to TRBJ2-5, with a possible D match to TRBD2 (5 bases). CDR1 is ENHRY and CDR2 is SYGVKD in the germline V gene. The CDR3 length is 14 residues. V was cut by 8 bases and J by 5 bases, with 18 bases left in between. In nucleotides, the CDR3 is TGTGCCATCTCCTCTCTCGGTCGAGGGGAGACCCAGTACTTC. Its translation: CAISSLGRGETQYF.

The chain links TRBV19 to TRBJ2-1; 13 nucleotides agree with TRBD2. The CDR3 is 15 residues long. CDR1 is LNHDA and CDR2 is SQIVND in the germline V gene (reference sequence). After removal of 4 bases from V and 4 bases from J, the junction contained 1 base not matched to a gene. The CDR3 is CASSTGLAGYNEQFF. Here the CDR3 DNA reads TGTGCCAGTAGTACGGGACTAGCGGGGTACAATGAGCAGTTCTTC.

This chain connects TRBV5-1 to TRBJ2-7; 8 bases fit TRBD2. J lost 4 bases, V lost 2 bases, and 8 bases had no gene match. Germline CDR1 reads SGHRS; CDR2 reads YFSETQ. CDR3 length: 15 residues. DNA for the CDR3: TGCGCCAGCAGCTTCACCGGGACTAGTTCTTACGAGCAGTACTTC. Protein product: CASSFTGTSSYEQYF.